This is a list of T cell receptor beta chains from one sample in a study of T-cell reconstitution after alpha-beta-depleted transplantation in children. TCRdb redid the calling of the PCR reads with MiXCR, one entry per CDR3 protein. Of 200,000 to 250,000 distinct CDR3 sequences in the sample, roughly 8% were seen once. Sample: PBMCs, mostly from graft donor cells, taken 180 days after TCRalphabeta/CD19-depleted stem cell transplant. These receptors originate from a male patient younger than 18 who had a stem cell transplant for acute lymphoblastic leukemia, so the T cells may come from the graft donor. Each CDR3 is given without its conserved first and last residue.

cdr3_aa	v_call	j_call
SAQRWGNRGRITDTQY	TRBV20-1	TRBJ2-3
SANPSDSGETQY	TRBV20-1	TRBJ2-5
ASSQGFAHRGGDEQF	TRBV4-2	TRBJ2-1
ASSLAGRPISTDTQY	TRBV7-2	TRBJ2-3
ASSYSPRDNSNEQF	TRBV7-2	TRBJ2-1
ASSLLALGGSYEQY	TRBV5-1	TRBJ2-7
ASSPPEGRQGSYEQY	TRBV4-2	TRBJ2-7
ASLDRDRNQPQH	TRBV6-2/TRBV6-3	TRBJ1-5
ASSLAVRRETQY	TRBV7-9	TRBJ2-5
SAGRLAGGDNEQF	TRBV20-1	TRBJ2-1
ASSYSSGPYGYT	TRBV6-5	TRBJ1-2
SAWGQQETQY	TRBV20-1	TRBJ2-5
ASSISGGLQETQY	TRBV7-9	TRBJ2-5
ASSEAWSGRQETQY	TRBV6-1	TRBJ2-5
ASSQGQVNTEAF	TRBV4-3	TRBJ1-1
SVGRHKGSSYEQY	TRBV29-1	TRBJ2-7
ASSQDRPLNYNEQF	TRBV3-1	TRBJ2-1
ASSVSGEHYEQY	TRBV28	TRBJ2-7
ASSPHPHGTSNTGELF	TRBV19	TRBJ2-2
ASSQVGEQY	TRBV6-5	TRBJ2-7
ASSLYPSSYNEQF	TRBV6-4	TRBJ2-1
ATSDRGQPYQPQH	TRBV15	TRBJ1-5
ASSRRDWNSPLH	TRBV27	TRBJ1-6
ASSLGDYNEQF	TRBV7-7	TRBJ2-1
ASSSRGGTDTQY	TRBV12-3/TRBV12-4	TRBJ2-3
ASAAGPLNTEAF	TRBV11-3	TRBJ1-1
ASSLIEGTDTQY	TRBV5-1	TRBJ2-3
ASSLAVGIGEKLF	TRBV5-1	TRBJ1-4
ASSFLQGEDTEAF	TRBV7-9	TRBJ1-1
ASSPGQGLLGTEAF	TRBV9	TRBJ1-1
ASSPGQGIAGELF	TRBV5-1	TRBJ2-2
ASTDPP	TRBV7-9	TRBJ1-1
ASSPGTGAFDEQY	TRBV7-9	TRBJ2-7
ASSLTGGNGYT	TRBV7-3	TRBJ1-2
SVEGSSGTDTEAF	TRBV29-1	TRBJ1-1
ASGGGTDTQY	TRBV25-1	TRBJ2-3
AISESEGKLF	TRBV10-3	TRBJ1-4
ASSSPAGTSGRGTQY	TRBV28	TRBJ2-5
SARVSDSSSYEQY	TRBV20-1	TRBJ2-7
SAEDFRGALSHGYT	TRBV20-1	TRBJ1-2
ASSQDYQGYEQY	TRBV4-3	TRBJ2-7
ASTPWGGSYEQY	TRBV28	TRBJ2-7
ASSELHGYT	TRBV6-1	TRBJ1-2
ASSLAPGAKPYGYT	TRBV7-9	TRBJ1-2
ASSQGGGTMTGELF	TRBV3-1	TRBJ2-2
ASRRPGGGQPQH	TRBV28	TRBJ1-5
ASSPGTRELF	TRBV12-3/TRBV12-4	TRBJ2-2
ASTFSVGGGELF	TRBV12-3/TRBV12-4	TRBJ2-2
CARRLAGGQVQETQY	TRBV20-1	TRBJ2-5
ASSLAPGQRSTNEKLF	TRBV7-6	TRBJ1-4
ASSPRRAVYNEQF	TRBV14	TRBJ2-1
ASSLDRRDRANSPLH	TRBV5-1	TRBJ1-6
ASSSTGEDIQY	TRBV5-1	TRBJ2-4